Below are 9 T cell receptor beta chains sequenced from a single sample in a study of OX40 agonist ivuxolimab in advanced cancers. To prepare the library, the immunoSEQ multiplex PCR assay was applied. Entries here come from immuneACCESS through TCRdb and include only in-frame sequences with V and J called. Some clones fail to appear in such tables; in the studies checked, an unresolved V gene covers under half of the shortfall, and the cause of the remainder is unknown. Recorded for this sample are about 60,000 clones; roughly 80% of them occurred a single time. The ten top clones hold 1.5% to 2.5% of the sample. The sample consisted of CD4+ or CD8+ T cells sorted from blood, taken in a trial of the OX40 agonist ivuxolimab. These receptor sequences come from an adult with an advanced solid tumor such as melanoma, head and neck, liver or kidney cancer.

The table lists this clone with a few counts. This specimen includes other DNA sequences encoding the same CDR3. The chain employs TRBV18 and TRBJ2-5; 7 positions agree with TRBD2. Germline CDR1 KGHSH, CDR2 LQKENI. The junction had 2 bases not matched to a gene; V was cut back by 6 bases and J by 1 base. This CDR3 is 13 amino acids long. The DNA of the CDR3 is TGTGCCAGCTCCCCGGGGGGCCAAGAGACCCAGTACTTC. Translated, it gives CASSPGGQETQYF.

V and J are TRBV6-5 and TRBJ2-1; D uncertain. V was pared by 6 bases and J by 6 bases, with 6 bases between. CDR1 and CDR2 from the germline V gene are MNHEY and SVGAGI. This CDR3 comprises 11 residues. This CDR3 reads CASSPSNEQFF. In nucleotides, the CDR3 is TGTGCCAGCAGCCCGTCCAATGAGCAGTTCTTC.

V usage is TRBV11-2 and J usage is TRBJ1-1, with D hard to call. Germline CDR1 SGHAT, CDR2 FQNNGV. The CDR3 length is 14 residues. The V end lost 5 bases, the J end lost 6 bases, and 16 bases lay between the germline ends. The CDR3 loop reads CASSPHWEEAEAFF. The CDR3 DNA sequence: TGTGCCAGCAGCCCCCATTGGGAGGAGGCTGAAGCTTTCTTT.

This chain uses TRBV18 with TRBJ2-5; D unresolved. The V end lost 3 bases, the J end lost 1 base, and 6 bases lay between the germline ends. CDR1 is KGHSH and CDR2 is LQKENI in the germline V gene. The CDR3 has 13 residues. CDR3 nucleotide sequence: TGTGCCAGCTCACCCCGCCGCCAAGAGACCCAGTACTTC. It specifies CASSPRRQETQYF.

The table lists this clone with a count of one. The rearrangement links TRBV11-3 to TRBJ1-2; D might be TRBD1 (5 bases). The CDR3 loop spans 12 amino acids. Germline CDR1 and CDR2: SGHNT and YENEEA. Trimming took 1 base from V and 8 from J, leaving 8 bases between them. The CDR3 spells CASSLGGVGYTF. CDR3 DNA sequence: TGTGCCAGCAGCTTAGGAGGGGTCGGCTACACCTTC.

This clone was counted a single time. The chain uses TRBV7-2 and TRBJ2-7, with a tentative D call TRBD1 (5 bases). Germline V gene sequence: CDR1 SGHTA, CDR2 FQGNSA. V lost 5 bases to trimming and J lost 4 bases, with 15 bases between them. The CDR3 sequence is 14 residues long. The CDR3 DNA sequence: TGTGCCAGCAGCCAGGTTTTGGGGCGGTACGAGCAGTACTTC. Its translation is CASSQVLGRYEQYF.

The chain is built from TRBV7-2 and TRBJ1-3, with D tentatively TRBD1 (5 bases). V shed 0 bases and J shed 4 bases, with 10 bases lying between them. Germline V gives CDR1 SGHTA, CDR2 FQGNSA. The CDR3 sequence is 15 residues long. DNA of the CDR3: TGTGCCAGCAGCTTAGCGGTAGGGGTCGGAAACACCATATATTTT. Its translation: CASSLAVGVGNTIYF.

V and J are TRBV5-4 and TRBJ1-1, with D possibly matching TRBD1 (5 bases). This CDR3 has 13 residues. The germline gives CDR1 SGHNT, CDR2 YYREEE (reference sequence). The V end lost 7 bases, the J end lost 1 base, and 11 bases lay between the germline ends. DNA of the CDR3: TGTGCCAGCGGACCTGGGGGGAACACTGAAGCTTTCTTT. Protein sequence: CASGPGGNTEAFF.

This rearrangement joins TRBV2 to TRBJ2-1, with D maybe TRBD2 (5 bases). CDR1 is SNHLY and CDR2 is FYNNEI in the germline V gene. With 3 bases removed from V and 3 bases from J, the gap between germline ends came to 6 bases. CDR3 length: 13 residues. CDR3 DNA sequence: TGTGCCAGCAGTGATGGAGGCTACAATGAGCAGTTCTTC. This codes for CASSDGGYNEQFF.